Shown below are 10 T cell receptor beta chains from a single sample sequenced in a study of CD8 T cells in Susac syndrome. The RNA, roughly 0.45 to 1 ug, was put through reverse transcription using random hexamers. MiXCR, applied by TCRdb to the immunoSEQ multiplex PCR reads, yields one record per CDR3 protein. The sample consists of about 200,000 distinct CDR3 sequences, roughly 90% of them appearing once. Sequencing was done on a sample of CD4+ T cells from PBMCs. Receptor source: a human donor with Susac syndrome.

This chain uses TRBV29-1 with TRBJ2-1, with 8 bases matching TRBD2. The CDR3 sequence is 15 residues long. The J segment lost 0 bases and the V segment lost 5 bases, leaving 6 bases of the junction unmatched. Germline CDR1 is SQVTM and CDR2 is ANQGSEA. The CDR3 nucleotides read TGCAGCGTTTCCCGGGAGGGAGGCTCCTACAATGAGCAGTTCTTC. It encodes CSVSREGGSYNEQFF.

This sequence joins TRBV20-1 and TRBJ2-3, with a weak D call TRBD2 (6 bases). This CDR3 comprises 13 residues. CDR1 is DFQATT, CDR2 SNEGSKA, per germline (reference sequence). With 8 bases removed from V and 2 bases from J, the gap between germline ends came to 14 bases. The CDR3 loop reads CSTRAGPTDTQYF. CDR3 DNA sequence: TGCAGTACCCGAGCGGGCCCCACAGATACGCAGTATTTT.

The gene calls are TRBV5-6 and TRBJ1-4, with 7 nucleotides matching TRBD1. Germline CDR1 SGHDT, CDR2 YYEEEE. CDR3 length: 13 residues. J lost 6 bases, V lost 5 bases, and 4 bases had no gene match. In DNA form, the CDR3 reads TGTGCCAGCAGTTCCGGGACAGATGAAAAACTGTTTTTT. It encodes CASSSGTDEKLFF.

The chain is built from TRBV18 and TRBJ2-2; D is uncertain. Deletions cut 3 bases from V and 3 bases from J, with 14 bases between. The CDR3 has 16 residues. CDR1 and CDR2 from the germline V gene are KGHSH and LQKENI. CDR3 bases: TGTGCCAGCTCACCCAATGAAAGCTCGGACACCGGGGAGCTGTTTTTT. It yields the protein CASSPNESSDTGELFF.

V gene TRBV6-1 combines with J gene TRBJ2-5; the D gene is possibly TRBD2 (6 bases). CDR3 length equals 15 residues. V shed 6 bases and J shed 5 bases, with 19 bases lying between them. Germline V gives CDR1 MNHNS, CDR2 SASEGT. CDR3: CASSLKRGTAETQYF. DNA of the CDR3: TGTGCCAGCAGCCTGAAGCGCGGGACGGCCGAGACCCAGTACTTC.

The chain recombines TRBV5-1 with TRBJ2-4, with TRBD1 matching 7 bases. V shed 5 bases, J shed 7 bases, and the junction held 15 bases outside the gene matches. The CDR3 length is 16 residues. Germline V gives CDR1 SGHRS, CDR2 YFSETQ. CDR3 amino acids: CASSYQSPPGGNIQYF. CDR3 in DNA: TGCGCCAGCAGTTACCAATCTCCCCCAGGGGGTAACATTCAGTACTTC.

This chain joins TRBV3-1 and TRBJ2-5; D is perhaps TRBD2 (6 bases). The CDR3 is 17 amino acids. The germline V and J ends were trimmed by 1 base and 2 bases, with 17 bases remaining between them. The germline V gene encodes CDR1 LGHDT and CDR2 YNNKEL (reference sequence). DNA of the CDR3: TGTGCCAGCAGCCAAGCTGAGTGGGACTGGCGGCAAGAGACCCAGTACTTC. Translation: CASSQAEWDWRQETQYF.

The chain couples TRBV7-8 to TRBJ2-3; D not certain. The CDR3 is made up of 13 amino acids. Germline CDR1 is SGHVS and CDR2 is FQNEAQ. The V end was cut by 5 bases, the J end by 4 bases, with 10 bases between. The CDR3 DNA is TGTGCCAGCAGCCCCCACAGCGCAGATACGCAGTATTTT. It codes for CASSPHSADTQYF.

V and J are TRBV28 and TRBJ2-1, with D tentatively TRBD2 (6 bases). Germline CDR1 MDHEN, CDR2 SYDVKM. The CDR3 has 16 residues. V lost 5 bases to trimming and J lost 4 bases, with 18 bases between them. The chain's CDR3 is CASSAPRDSQYNEQFF. The CDR3, as DNA: TGTGCCAGCAGTGCTCCACGGGACTCGCAGTACAATGAGCAGTTCTTC. Full variable domain (outside the CDR3, taken from reference TRBV28 and TRBJ2-1): DVKVTQSSRYLVKRTGEKVFLECVQDMDHENMFWYRQDPGLGLRLIYFSYDVKMKEKGDIPEGYSVSREKKERFSLILESASTNQTSMYLCASSAPRDSQYNEQFFGPGTRLTVL.

The genes are TRBV12-3 or TRBV12-4 and TRBJ2-5; 11 bases map to TRBD2. The V segment lost 6 bases and the J segment 2 bases; nucleotides outside the gene matches: 5. The CDR3 is 15 residues long. CDR3 sequence reads: CASRTTSGTQETQYF. The CDR3 nucleotides are TGTGCCAGCAGAACGACTAGCGGGACTCAAGAGACCCAGTACTTC.